These 21 T cell receptor beta chains were sequenced from one sample in a study of blood T cells in healthy people across ages. Using a J-beta primer mix together with a sample-barcoded 5' primer, a second PCR was run for roughly 7 to 11 cycles. TCRdb passed the 5' RACE reads through MiXCR, listing each CDR3 protein once. The sample gives roughly 1.7 million distinct CDR3 sequences, about 32% of which show up once; around 11% is in the top ten. The specimen sequenced was blood. Receptor source: a woman in her 30s in good health.

This clonotype appeared many times. The gene calls are TRBV12-3 or TRBV12-4 and TRBJ2-5, with a weak D call TRBD2 (6 bases). V was clipped by 6 bases and J by 7 bases, with 15 bases between them. The CDR3 runs 13 residues. The CDR3 is CASSWGTRGTQYF. CDR3 bases: TGTGCCAGCAGCTGGGGGACTCGGGGGACCCAGTACTTC.

This clonotype has just a few counts. The V gene is TRBV3-1, the J gene TRBJ2-7; 7 bases fit TRBD1. CDR1 is LGHDT, CDR2 YNNKEL, per germline (reference sequence). V dropped 8 bases and J dropped 0; count of bases not matched to a gene: 10. The CDR3 extends over 15 amino acids. CDR3 in amino acids: CASGPSGGSSYEQYF. CDR3 DNA: TGTGCCAGCGGGCCGTCAGGGGGTAGCTCCTACGAGCAGTACTTC.

The chain carries TRBV7-6 and TRBJ1-3; D is uncertain. The V and J ends lost 6 bases and 0 bases respectively, with 12 bases between them. CDR1 is SGHVS, CDR2 FNYEAQ, per germline. This CDR3 contains 15 residues. The CDR3 nucleotides read TGTGCCAGCAGTCCTAGGACGGTCTCTGGAAACACCATATATTTT. Its translation is CASSPRTVSGNTIYF.

J is TRBJ1-1 and V is TRBV6-1, with D possibly matching TRBD1 (6 bases). The CDR3 extends over 15 amino acids. With 6 bases removed from V and 0 bases from J, the gap between germline ends came to 14 bases. Germline-derived CDR1 and CDR2 are MNHNS and SASEGT. The CDR3 coding sequence is TGTGCCAGCAGAAATACAGGGACTATGAACACTGAAGCTTTCTTT. This gives the protein CASRNTGTMNTEAFF.

This clonotype was counted between two and nine times. The chain employs TRBV10-1 and TRBJ2-1; TRBD1 might be the D (6 bases). CDR3 size: 14 residues. The V gene lost 0 bases and the J gene lost 11 bases, with 14 bases spanning the gap. Looked up from germline, CDR1 is WNHNN and CDR2 is SYGVQD (reference sequence). The CDR3 DNA reads as TGCGCCAGCAGTGAGTCAGGAGGACAGAATAAGCAGTTCTTC. Translating gives CASSESGGQNKQFF.

This chain joins TRBV21-1 and TRBJ2-7; the table's D gene call, TRBD1, was not cross checked with the DNA. TRBV21-1 is classified as a pseudogene. The CDR3 is 17 amino acids. Written as DNA, the CDR3 is TGTGCCAGCAGCAAAGCGCTAGGGGGTCGGTTTCTACGGCATAAGTACTTC. Protein: CASSKALGGRFLRHKYF.

This rearrangement joins TRBV28 to TRBJ2-3; 7 bases agree with TRBD1. There are 17 residues in the CDR3. Germline V gene lookup returns CDR1 MDHEN and CDR2 SYDVKM. V shed 0 bases and J 1 base; nucleotides not matched to a gene: 7. In nucleotides, the CDR3 is TGTGCCAGCAGTTTATGGGGGGACAGAGTACGCACAGATACGCAGTATTTT. Translation gives CASSLWGDRVRTDTQYF.

The rearrangement links TRBV5-5 to TRBJ1-1, with TRBD1 matching over 7 bases. Trimming took 4 bases from V and 6 from J; bases not matched to a gene: 12. Germline lookup yields CDR1 SGHKS and CDR2 YYEKEE (reference sequence). The CDR3 has 15 residues. The CDR3 nucleotides read TGTGCCAGCAGCCAGGGGGACAGCCGCTCCGCTGAAGCTTTCTTT. Protein sequence: CASSQGDSRSAEAFF.

This clonotype was seen at least ten times. V gene TRBV10-3 combines with J gene TRBJ2-7; possible D gene TRBD2, 6 bases. Germline values: CDR1 ENHRY, CDR2 SYGVKD. CDR3 length: 11 residues. Trimming took 3 bases from V and 6 from J, leaving 6 bases between them. CDR3 in DNA: TGTGCCATCAGTGAAGCGGGCGAGCAGTACTTC. Its translation is CAISEAGEQYF.

This clonotype has ten or more counts. This sequence joins TRBV4-1 and TRBJ2-5, with D perhaps TRBD1 (5 bases). The CDR3 is made up of 14 amino acids. V gave up 2 bases and J gave up 2 bases, with 9 bases separating them. The V gene's germline CDR1 is MGHRA and CDR2 YSYEKL. DNA for the CDR3: TGCGCCAGCAGCCAAAACGACAGACAAGAGACCCAGTACTTC. Translation: CASSQNDRQETQYF.

The V and J genes are TRBV20-1 and TRBJ2-2; D perhaps matches TRBD2 (6 bases). The V gene's germline CDR1 is DFQATT and CDR2 SNEGSKA (reference sequence). This CDR3 region has 15 residues. V lost 4 bases to trimming and J lost 3 bases, with 15 bases between them. The CDR3: CSATHGSRDTGELFF. The CDR3 DNA follows: TGCAGTGCTACCCACGGGAGTAGGGACACCGGGGAGCTGTTTTTT.

This clonotype appeared a few times. This rearrangement joins TRBV29-1 to TRBJ2-7; 10 bases agree with TRBD1. With 4 bases clipped from V and 6 bases from J, the junction kept 15 bases outside the gene matches. The CDR3 extends over 16 amino acids. Germline-derived CDR1 and CDR2 are SQVTM and ANQGSEA. CDR3 coding DNA: TGCAGCGTTGCGATGGGCCCGGGACAGGGGACCTCCGAGCAGTACTTC. It codes for CSVAMGPGQGTSEQYF.

The CDR3 loop is CSAFRGPEETQYF. DNA of the CDR3: TGCAGTGCTTTCAGGGGGCCCGAAGAGACCCAGTACTTC. This sequence joins TRBV20-1 and TRBJ2-5, with 8 bases matching TRBD1. Germline values: CDR1 DFQATT, CDR2 SNEGSKA (reference sequence). This CDR3 comprises 13 residues. Unmatched junction bases numbered 5, after V lost 5 bases and J lost 3 bases.

There are a few counts of this clonotype. The rearrangement joins TRBV28 to TRBJ2-7, with unresolved D. The length of the CDR3 is 12 residues. Germline loops: CDR1 MDHEN, CDR2 SYDVKM. Deletions cut 2 bases from V and 6 bases from J, with 8 bases between. The CDR3 region has the DNA TGTGCCAGCAGTTTAGTGGTAAGCGAGCAGTACTTC. Encoded protein: CASSLVVSEQYF.

This clonotype showed up just a few times. The gene calls are TRBV20-1 and TRBJ2-2, with a tentative D call TRBD2 (6 bases). The CDR3 totals 13 residues. Trimming cost V 3 bases and J 7 bases, with 12 bases left between them. CDR1 DFQATT and CDR2 SNEGSKA come from the germline V gene (reference sequence). In DNA form, the CDR3 reads TGCAGTGCTAGGGGTGGGAGGCACGGGGAGCTGTTTTTT. Translation gives CSARGGRHGELFF.

The CDR3 here is CASSQGPGTGVNYGYTF. In DNA, the CDR3 is TGCGCCAGCAGCCAAGGCCCCGGGACAGGAGTTAACTATGGCTACACCTTC. The V and J genes are TRBV4-1 and TRBJ1-2; TRBD1 matches 8 bases. V was clipped by 1 base and J by 1 base; unmatched bases: 8. There are 17 residues in the CDR3. Germline values: CDR1 MGHRA, CDR2 YSYEKL.

This clonotype was found a few times. This sequence joins TRBV7-9 and TRBJ2-3; the match to TRBD2 covers 13 bases. V lost 4 bases to trimming and J lost 4 bases; unmatched junction nucleotides: 8. The germline V gene encodes CDR1 SEHNR and CDR2 FQNEAQ (reference sequence). CDR3 size: 17 residues. The CDR3 region is CASSSATGLAGPDTQYF. In nucleotides, the CDR3 is TGTGCCAGCAGCTCAGCTACGGGACTAGCGGGACCAGATACGCAGTATTTT. The whole variable domain, remainder taken from reference TRBV7-9 and TRBJ2-3, is DTGVSQNPRHKITKRGQNVTFRCDPISEHNRLYWYRQTLGQGPEFLTYFQNEAQLEKSRLLSDRFSAERPKGSFSTLEIQRTEQGDSAMYLCASSSATGLAGPDTQYFGPGTRLTVL.

This clonotype was observed many times. The J gene is TRBJ2-7, the V gene TRBV12-3 or TRBV12-4, with D perhaps matching TRBD1 or TRBD2 (5 bases each). The CDR3 runs 13 residues. Deletions cut 5 bases from V and 2 bases from J, with 10 bases between. The CDR3 nucleotides are TGTGCCAGCAGTCTGGGGGTGACCTACGAGCAGTACTTC. This encodes CASSLGVTYEQYF.

This clonotype was detected only a few times. The gene calls are TRBV10-2 and TRBJ2-7; possibly TRBD2 for D (5 bases). From germline, CDR1 is WSHSY and CDR2 SAAADI. V shed 6 bases and J shed 0 bases, with 15 bases lying between them. CDR3 length equals 15 residues. The CDR3 DNA reads as TGCGCCAGCAGCCGAGAGGCGGGCGGCTCCTACGAGCAGTACTTC. Its protein product is CASSREAGGSYEQYF.

The chain employs TRBV11-2 and TRBJ1-1; D gene ambiguous. V was clipped by 3 bases and J by 2 bases, with 7 bases between them. CDR1 is SGHAT, CDR2 FQNNGV, per germline. The CDR3 extends over 13 amino acids. The CDR3 loop reads CASSLPANTEAFF. CDR3 in DNA: TGTGCCAGCAGCTTGCCCGCCAACACTGAAGCTTTCTTT.

The V and J genes are TRBV20-1 and TRBJ1-1, with a weak D call TRBD1 (5 bases). Germline V CDR1 and CDR2: DFQATT, SNEGSKA (reference sequence). The CDR3 contains 14 residues. Between the trimmed V and J ends, which lost 6 bases and 6 bases, there was a span of 20 bases. DNA of the CDR3: TGCAGTGCCAGGGAAGAAAGGGGAAGGGCTGAAGCTTTCTTT. Translation: CSAREERGRAEAFF.